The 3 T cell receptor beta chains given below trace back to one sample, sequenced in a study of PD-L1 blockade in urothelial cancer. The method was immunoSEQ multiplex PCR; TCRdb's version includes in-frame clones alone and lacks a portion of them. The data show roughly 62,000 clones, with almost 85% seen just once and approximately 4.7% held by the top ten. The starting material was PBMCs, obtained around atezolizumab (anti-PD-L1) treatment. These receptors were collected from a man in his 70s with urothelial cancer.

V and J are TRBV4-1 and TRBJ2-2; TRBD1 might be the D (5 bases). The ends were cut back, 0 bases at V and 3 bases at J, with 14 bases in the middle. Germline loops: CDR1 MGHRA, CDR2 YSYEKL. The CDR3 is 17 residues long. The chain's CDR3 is CASSQDRGGLDTGELFF. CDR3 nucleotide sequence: TGCGCCAGCAGCCAAGATAGGGGTGGTTTGGACACCGGGGAGCTGTTTTTT.

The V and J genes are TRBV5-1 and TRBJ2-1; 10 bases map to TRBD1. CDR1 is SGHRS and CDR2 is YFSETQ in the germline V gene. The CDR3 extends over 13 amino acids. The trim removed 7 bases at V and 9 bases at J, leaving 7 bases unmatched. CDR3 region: CASGPTGGLEQFF. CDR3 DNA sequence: TGCGCCAGCGGCCCGACAGGGGGCCTTGAGCAGTTCTTC.

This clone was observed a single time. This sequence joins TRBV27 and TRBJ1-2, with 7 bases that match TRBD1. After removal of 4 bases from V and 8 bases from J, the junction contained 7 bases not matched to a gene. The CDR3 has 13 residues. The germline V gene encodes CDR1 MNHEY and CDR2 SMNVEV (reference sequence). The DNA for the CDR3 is TGTGCCAGCAGTTCCACGGACAGGAACGGCTACACCTTC. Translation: CASSSTDRNGYTF.